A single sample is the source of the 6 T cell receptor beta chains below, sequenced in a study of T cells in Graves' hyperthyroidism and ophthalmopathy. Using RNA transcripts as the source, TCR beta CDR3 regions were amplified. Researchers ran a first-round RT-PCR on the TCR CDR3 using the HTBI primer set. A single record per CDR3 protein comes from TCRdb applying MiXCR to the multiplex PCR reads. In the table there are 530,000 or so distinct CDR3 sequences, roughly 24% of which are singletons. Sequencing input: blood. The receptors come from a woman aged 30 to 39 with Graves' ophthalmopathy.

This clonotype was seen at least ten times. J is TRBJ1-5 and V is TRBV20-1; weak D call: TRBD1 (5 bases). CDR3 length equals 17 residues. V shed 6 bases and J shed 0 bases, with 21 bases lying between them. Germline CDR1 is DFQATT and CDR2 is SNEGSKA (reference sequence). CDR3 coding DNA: TGCAGTGCGCTAAGAAGGGACGCTAGATATAGCAATCAGCCCCAGCATTTT. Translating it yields CSALRRDARYSNQPQHF.

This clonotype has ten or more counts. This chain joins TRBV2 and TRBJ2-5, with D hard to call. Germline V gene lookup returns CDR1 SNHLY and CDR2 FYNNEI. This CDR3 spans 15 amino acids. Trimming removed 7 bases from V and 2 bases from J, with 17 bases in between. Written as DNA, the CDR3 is TGTGCCAGCATCATGGCGACCCACCTACAAGAGACCCAGTACTTC. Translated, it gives CASIMATHLQETQYF.

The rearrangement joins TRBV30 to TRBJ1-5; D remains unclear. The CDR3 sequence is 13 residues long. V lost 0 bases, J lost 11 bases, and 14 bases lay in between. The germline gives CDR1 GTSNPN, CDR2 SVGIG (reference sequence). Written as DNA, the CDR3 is TGTGCCTGGAGTGTACGACGGGCCGGGACCCAGCATTTT. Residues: CAWSVRRAGTQHF.

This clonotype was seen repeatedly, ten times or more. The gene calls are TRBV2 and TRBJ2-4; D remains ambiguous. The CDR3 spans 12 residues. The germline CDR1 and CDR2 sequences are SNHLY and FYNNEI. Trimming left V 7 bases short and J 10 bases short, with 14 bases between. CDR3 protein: CASKEDTQIQYF. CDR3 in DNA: TGTGCCAGCAAAGAGGATACTCAGATTCAGTACTTC. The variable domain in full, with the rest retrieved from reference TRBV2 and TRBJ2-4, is EPEVTQTPSHQVTQMGQEVILRCVPISNHLYFYWYRQILGQKVEFLVSFYNNEISEKSEIFDDQFSVERPDGSNFTLKIRSTKLEDSAMYFCASKEDTQIQYFGAGTRLSVL.

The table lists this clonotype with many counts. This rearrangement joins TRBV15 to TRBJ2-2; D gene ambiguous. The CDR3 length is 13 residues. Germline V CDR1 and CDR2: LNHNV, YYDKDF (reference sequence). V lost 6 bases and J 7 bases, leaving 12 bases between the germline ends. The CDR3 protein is CATSARIGGELFF. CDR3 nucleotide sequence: TGTGCCACCAGTGCCAGGATTGGCGGGGAGCTGTTTTTT. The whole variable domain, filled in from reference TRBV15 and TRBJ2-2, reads DAMVIQNPRYQVTQFGKPVTLSCSQTLNHNVMYWYQQKSSQAPKLLFHYYDKDFNNEADTPDNFQSRRPNTSFCFLDIRSPGLGDTAMYLCATSARIGGELFFGEGSRLTVL.

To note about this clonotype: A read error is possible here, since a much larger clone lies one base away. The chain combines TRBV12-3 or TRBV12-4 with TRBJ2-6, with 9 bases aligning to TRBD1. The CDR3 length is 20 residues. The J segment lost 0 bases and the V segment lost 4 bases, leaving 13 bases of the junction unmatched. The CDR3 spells CASSSISWTGVSSGANVLTF. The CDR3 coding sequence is TGTGCCAGCAGTTCAATCTCCTGGACAGGGGTTTCCTCTGGGGCCAACGTCCTGACTTTC.